What follows are 27 T cell receptor beta chains derived from one specimen sequenced in a study of T-cell memory formation after mild COVID-19. Each CDR3 protein gets one entry after TCRdb re-called the 5' RACE reads with MiXCR. Among approximately 260,000 distinct CDR3 sequences listed, over 15% were seen once. Specimen: PBMCs or a T cell subset sorted from them (not recorded which). The receptor source for this set is a young man who had mild COVID-19 (a few samples of this study predate the infection). Cell type and time point are not known.

This clonotype showed up many times. The chain recombines TRBV6-4 with TRBJ2-3; tentative D call: TRBD2 (5 bases). V was clipped by 5 bases and J by 3 bases, with 12 bases between them. CDR1 and CDR2 (germline): MRHNA, SNTAGT. This CDR3 has 14 amino acids. CDR3 residues: CASSLASGTDTQYF. CDR3 DNA: TGTGCCAGCAGTCTAGCTTCAGGAACAGATACGCAGTATTTT.

This chain links TRBV2 with TRBJ1-2; D is unclear. There are 14 residues in the CDR3. V lost 5 bases and J 0 bases, leaving 10 bases between the germline ends. Germline CDR1 and CDR2: SNHLY and FYNNEI. The CDR3, as DNA: TGTGCCAGCAGTCGAAACGCCCCTAACTATGGCTACACCTTC. This translates into CASSRNAPNYGYTF.

In this sample, this clonotype is medium-sized. This chain connects TRBV24-1 to TRBJ2-1, with D possibly called TRBD1 or TRBD2 (5 bases each). The CDR3 has 16 residues. V lost 9 bases and J 0 bases, leaving 17 bases between the germline ends. Germline V gene lookup returns CDR1 KGHDR and CDR2 SFDVKD. Here the CDR3 reads CATRGRNVSSYNEQFF. The CDR3 nucleotides read TGTGCCACCCGGGGCCGGAATGTTAGCTCCTACAATGAGCAGTTCTTC.

The chain joins TRBV11-2 to TRBJ2-7, with 8 positions matching TRBD1. This CDR3 has 12 residues. Trimming took 3 bases from V and 6 from J; bases not matched to a gene: 1. Germline loops: CDR1 SGHAT, CDR2 FQNNGV. CDR3 coding DNA: TGTGCCAGCAGCTTTACAGGGGGCGAGCAGTACTTC. Translated, it gives CASSFTGGEQYF.

This clonotype came up a few times. The V call is TRBV10-3, the J call TRBJ2-2, with 10 bases identical to TRBD1. Germline loops: CDR1 ENHRY, CDR2 SYGVKD. The CDR3 spans 14 residues. V gave up 8 bases and J gave up 4 bases; unmatched junction bases: 4. DNA of the CDR3: TGTGCCATCGGGGGACAGGGGTTCACCGGGGAGCTGTTTTTT. This encodes CAIGGQGFTGELFF.

V usage is TRBV7-2 and J usage is TRBJ1-1; D perhaps matches TRBD1 (5 bases). Trimming left V 1 base short and J 7 bases short, with 19 bases between. Germline CDR1 is SGHTA and CDR2 is FQGNSA. The CDR3 is made up of 16 amino acids. The CDR3 sequence: CASSLESFRAEYEAFF. CDR3 DNA: TGTGCCAGCAGCTTAGAGTCTTTCAGGGCCGAGTATGAAGCTTTCTTT.

The chain uses TRBV13 and TRBJ1-1, with D perhaps matching TRBD1 (6 bases). Trimming removed 5 bases at V and 0 bases at J, with 13 bases between. Germline V lookup: CDR1 PRHDT, CDR2 FYEKMQ (reference sequence). The CDR3 spans 15 residues. The CDR3 DNA reads TGTGCCAGCAGCCCTAGGGGGACGGTGAACACTGAAGCTTTCTTT. Translated: CASSPRGTVNTEAFF. The full variable domain, with the rest looked up from reference TRBV13 and TRBJ1-1, is AAGVIQSPRHLIKEKRETATLKCYPIPRHDTVYWYQQGPGQDPQFLISFYEKMQSDKGSIPDRFSAQQFSDYHSELNMSSLELGDSALYFCASSPRGTVNTEAFFGQGTRLTVV.

This rearrangement joins TRBV7-2 to TRBJ2-3, with 8 bases identical to TRBD1. Germline V gene data show CDR1 as SGHTA and CDR2 as FQGNSA. The ends lost 5 bases at V and 4 bases at J; junction bases unmatched: 2. This CDR3 contains 13 residues. The chain's CDR3 is CASSPGGADTQYF. As DNA, the CDR3 is TGTGCCAGCAGCCCAGGGGGCGCAGATACGCAGTATTTT. Full variable domain (missing parts from reference TRBV7-2 and TRBJ2-3): GAGVSQSPSNKVTEKGKDVELRCDPISGHTALYWYRQSLGQGLEFLIYFQGNSAPDKSGLPSDRFSAERTGGSVSTLTIQRTQQEDSAVYLCASSPGGADTQYFGPGTRLTVL.

This clonotype was seen more than once but under ten times. The chain combines TRBV19 with TRBJ1-1; D remains unclear. Germline assignment: CDR1 LNHDA and CDR2 SQIVND (reference sequence). V dropped 5 bases and J dropped 5 bases, with 15 bases sitting between them. This CDR3 comprises 14 residues. CDR3 sequence (DNA): TGTGCCAGTAGTGCCCAACGGAGGAGGACTGAAGCTTTCTTT. Protein product: CASSAQRRRTEAFF.

This clonotype was picked up a small number of times. The chain has TRBV5-6 and TRBJ2-1; tentatively, D is TRBD1 (5 bases). This CDR3 region has 12 residues. From germline, CDR1 is SGHDT and CDR2 YYEEEE. Trimming took 5 bases from V and 7 from J, leaving 10 bases between them. CDR3 sequence: CASRRQGNEQFF. In DNA form, the CDR3 reads TGTGCCAGCAGACGTCAGGGAAATGAGCAGTTCTTC.

The chain links TRBV28 to TRBJ2-1; D is unclear. V was cut by 4 bases and J by 9 bases, with 13 bases left in between. Germline assignment: CDR1 MDHEN and CDR2 SYDVKM. This CDR3 is built from 13 residues. In DNA form, the CDR3 reads TGTGCCAGCAGTTCAACTGCGGTCGGTGAGCAGTTCTTC. Translated: CASSSTAVGEQFF.

Only a few counts were recorded for this clonotype. The chain has TRBV19 and TRBJ1-5; TRBD1 matches at 8 bases. Germline V gives CDR1 LNHDA, CDR2 SQIVND (reference sequence). Trimming cost V 5 bases and J 7 bases; bases outside gene matches: 7. The CDR3 is made up of 14 amino acids. CDR3 nucleotides: TGTGCCAGTAGTCAGGGGACAGGAGGACAGCCCCAGCATTTT. It encodes CASSQGTGGQPQHF.

This clonotype was counted a few times. The chain combines TRBV5-8 with TRBJ2-1; no clear D. The CDR3 consists of 16 residues. The germline V gene encodes CDR1 SGHTS and CDR2 YDEGEE. Trimming took off 0 bases at V and 0 bases at J, with 10 bases between the two ends. The CDR3 DNA sequence: TGTGCCAGCAGCTTGGCGGCTACCGGCTCCTACAATGAGCAGTTCTTC. Translating it yields CASSLAATGSYNEQFF.

The sample holds a few counts of this clonotype. This chain uses TRBV18 with TRBJ2-3, with D possibly being TRBD1 or TRBD2 (5 bases each). Trimming pared 5 bases from V and 3 bases from J, leaving 12 bases between. Germline V lookup: CDR1 KGHSH, CDR2 LQKENI. CDR3 length equals 14 residues. In DNA, the CDR3 is TGTGCCAGCTCAGGGGGACCCACTACAGATACGCAGTATTTT. Translation gives CASSGGPTTDTQYF.

The rearrangement links TRBV18 to TRBJ1-1; D ambiguous. The CDR3 totals 15 residues. Germline V CDR1 and CDR2: KGHSH, LQKENI. V lost 3 bases and J lost 2, with 13 bases in between. Here the CDR3 DNA reads TGTGCCAGCTCACCCGACCAAGATTTTAACACTGAAGCTTTCTTT. It specifies CASSPDQDFNTEAFF.

In this sample, this clonotype turned up a few times. V gene TRBV5-4 combines with J gene TRBJ2-3; 7 bases agree with TRBD2. Germline V CDR1 and CDR2: SGHNT, YYREEE (reference sequence). CDR3 size: 14 residues. The J segment lost 5 bases and the V segment lost 5 bases, leaving 8 bases of the junction unmatched. CDR3: CASSNTGGEDTQYF. The CDR3 nucleotides are TGTGCCAGCAGTAACACGGGGGGAGAAGATACGCAGTATTTT.

The chain has TRBV5-1 and TRBJ1-2; unclear D gene. Germline CDR1 and CDR2: SGHRS and YFSETQ. This CDR3 contains 14 residues. V was shortened by 0 bases and J by 7 bases, with 13 bases between the two germline ends. The CDR3 loop reads CASSLVGLVGGYTF. DNA of the CDR3: TGCGCCAGCAGCTTGGTGGGTCTGGTCGGTGGCTACACCTTC.

This chain uses TRBV4-3 with TRBJ2-1; the D is unclear. Trimming stripped 1 base from V and 7 bases from J, with 8 bases between. Germline V gene data show CDR1 as LGHNA and CDR2 as YSLEER. This CDR3 is 13 amino acids long. As DNA, the CDR3 is TGCGCCAGCAGCCAAGCTCCCCTTAATGAGCAGTTCTTC. Encoded protein: CASSQAPLNEQFF.

This clonotype was counted a few times. The chain uses TRBV5-1 and TRBJ2-5; TRBD1 or TRBD2 may be the D gene (6 bases each). Germline V gives CDR1 SGHRS, CDR2 YFSETQ. The V end lost 3 bases, the J end lost 3 bases, and 15 bases lay between the germline ends. The CDR3 runs 15 residues. The CDR3 here is CASSWNPGAKETQYF. The CDR3 DNA sequence: TGCGCCAGCAGCTGGAACCCGGGGGCTAAAGAGACCCAGTACTTC.

This chain links TRBV7-9 with TRBJ1-1; no reliable D call. Between the trimmed V and J ends, which lost 1 base and 4 bases, there was a span of 16 bases. CDR3 length: 16 residues. CDR1 is SEHNR and CDR2 is FQNEAQ in the germline V gene (reference sequence). This CDR3 reads CASSLEGWYGGTEAFF. The CDR3 DNA follows: TGTGCCAGCAGCTTAGAAGGGTGGTACGGCGGCACTGAAGCTTTCTTT.

There are a few counts of this clonotype. This sequence joins TRBV12-3 or TRBV12-4 and TRBJ1-1; 12 bases match TRBD1. The CDR3 loop spans 17 amino acids. The trim removed 6 bases at V and 7 bases at J, leaving 15 bases unmatched. The CDR3 loop reads CASSANPGQGAGGEAFF. The CDR3 DNA reads TGTGCCAGCAGCGCCAATCCGGGACAGGGGGCCGGGGGTGAAGCTTTCTTT.

This sequence joins TRBV20-1 and TRBJ2-1; 7 bases map to TRBD2. Germline CDR1 is DFQATT and CDR2 is SNEGSKA (reference sequence). J lost 0 bases, V lost 1 base, and 9 bases had no gene match. This CDR3 is built from 17 residues. CDR3 sequence: CSARGLAGPGSYNEQFF. CDR3 DNA sequence: TGCAGTGCTAGAGGACTAGCTGGACCCGGCTCCTACAATGAGCAGTTCTTC.

This chain connects TRBV4-1 to TRBJ2-5; 11 bases map to TRBD2. Trimming at V came to 4 bases and at J to 2 bases, leaving 6 bases not matched to a gene. This CDR3 is 16 amino acids long. Germline CDR1 reads MGHRA; CDR2 reads YSYEKL. The CDR3 reads CASSRRLAGLQETQYF. For the CDR3, the DNA is TGCGCCAGCAGCCGGAGACTAGCGGGGTTACAAGAGACCCAGTACTTC.

Only a few counts were recorded for this clonotype. The chain has TRBV20-1 and TRBJ2-7; 14 positions match TRBD2. Germline assignment: CDR1 DFQATT and CDR2 SNEGSKA (reference sequence). Unmatched junction bases numbered 7, after V lost 3 bases and J lost 0 bases. The CDR3 covers 17 residues. The CDR3 coding sequence is TGCAGTGCTAGTAGGACTAGCGGGGGGTCGGGCTCCTACGAGCAGTACTTC. Its translation is CSASRTSGGSGSYEQYF.

This clonotype appeared a few times. The J gene is TRBJ2-3, the V gene TRBV29-1; a weak D match, TRBD1 (6 bases). Germline V gives CDR1 SQVTM, CDR2 ANQGSEA. The CDR3 has 14 residues. V shed 7 bases and J shed 0 bases, with 14 bases lying between them. The CDR3 nucleotides read TGCAGCGCCCAGGGGCGGGTTAGCACAGATACGCAGTATTTT. Translated: CSAQGRVSTDTQYF.

The rearrangement uses TRBV6-5 and TRBJ2-3; the D gene is possibly TRBD2 (5 bases). V was shortened by 0 bases and J by 10 bases, with 11 bases between the two germline ends. Germline V gene data show CDR1 as MNHEY and CDR2 as SVGAGI. CDR3 length equals 13 residues. The CDR3 is CASSYSSGGAQYF. The CDR3 DNA reads as TGTGCCAGCAGTTACTCGAGCGGAGGTGCGCAGTATTTT.

This clonotype came up a few times. CDR3 loop: CASSSDRGTHEQFF. In DNA, the CDR3 is TGTGCCAGCAGCTCGGACAGGGGAACCCATGAGCAGTTCTTC. The V gene is TRBV11-1, the J gene TRBJ2-1, with 9 positions matching TRBD1. The trim removed 4 bases at V and 8 bases at J, leaving 6 bases unmatched. CDR3 size: 14 residues. The germline gives CDR1 SGHAT, CDR2 FQDESV (reference sequence). Supplemented by reference TRBV11-1 and TRBJ2-1, the full variable domain reads EAEVAQSPRYKITEKSQAVAFWCDPISGHATLYWYRQILGQGPELLVQFQDESVVDDSQLPKDRFSAERLKGVDSTLKIQPAELGDSAMYLCASSSDRGTHEQFFGPGTRLTVL.